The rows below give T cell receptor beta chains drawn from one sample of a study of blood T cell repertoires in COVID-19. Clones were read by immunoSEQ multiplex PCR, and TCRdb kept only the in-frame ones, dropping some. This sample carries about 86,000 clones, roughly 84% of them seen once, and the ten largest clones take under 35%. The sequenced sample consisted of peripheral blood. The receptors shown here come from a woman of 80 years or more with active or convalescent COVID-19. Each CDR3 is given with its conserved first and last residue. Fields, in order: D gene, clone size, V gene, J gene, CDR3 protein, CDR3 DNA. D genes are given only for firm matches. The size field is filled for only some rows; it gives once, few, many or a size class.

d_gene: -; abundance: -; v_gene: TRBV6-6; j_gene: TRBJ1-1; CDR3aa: CASSPGRRLTEAFF; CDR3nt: TGTGCCAGCAGCCCTGGTAGGAGGTTGACTGAAGCTTTCTTT
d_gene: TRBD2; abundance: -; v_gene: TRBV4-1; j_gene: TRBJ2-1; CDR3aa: CASSQGGGRTSGMRQFF; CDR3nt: TGCGCCAGCAGCCAAGGCGGGGGGAGGACTAGCGGGATGCGGCAGTTCTTC
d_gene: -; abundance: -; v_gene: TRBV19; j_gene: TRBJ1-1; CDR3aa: CASSMEGRSNTEAFF; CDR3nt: TGTGCCAGTAGTATGGAGGGACGATCGAACACTGAAGCTTTCTTT
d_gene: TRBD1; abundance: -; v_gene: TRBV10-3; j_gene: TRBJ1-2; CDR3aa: CAISDPGQGVYGYTF; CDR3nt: TGTGCCATCAGTGATCCGGGACAGGGTGTCTATGGCTACACCTTC
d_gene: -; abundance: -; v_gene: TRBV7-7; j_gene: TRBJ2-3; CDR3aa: CASSLGGLPTDTQYF; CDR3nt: TGTGCCAGCAGCTTGGGGGGGCTCCCAACAGATACGCAGTATTTT
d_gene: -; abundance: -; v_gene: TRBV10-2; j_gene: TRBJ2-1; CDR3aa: CASRTGAYNEQFF; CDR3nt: TGCGCCAGCAGAACGGGGGCCTACAATGAGCAGTTCTTC
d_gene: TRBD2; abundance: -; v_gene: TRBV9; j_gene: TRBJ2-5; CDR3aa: CASSAGTSVETQYF; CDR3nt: TGTGCCAGCAGCGCCGGGACTAGCGTCGAGACCCAGTACTTC
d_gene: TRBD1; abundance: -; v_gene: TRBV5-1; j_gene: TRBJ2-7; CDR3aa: CASSRWGQGSREQYF; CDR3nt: TGCGCCAGCAGCCGGTGGGGACAGGGTTCGAGGGAGCAGTACTTC
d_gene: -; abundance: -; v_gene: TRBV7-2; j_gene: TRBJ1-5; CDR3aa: CASSSPKARNQPQHF; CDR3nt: TGTGCCAGCAGCTCTCCTAAAGCACGGAATCAGCCCCAGCATTTT
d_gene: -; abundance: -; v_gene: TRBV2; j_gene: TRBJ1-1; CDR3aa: CASSEALTANTEAFF; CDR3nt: TGTGCCAGCAGTGAAGCGCTAACAGCGAACACTGAAGCTTTCTTT
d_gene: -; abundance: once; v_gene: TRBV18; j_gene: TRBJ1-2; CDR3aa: CASSPDGQRGGSSYGYTF; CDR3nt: TGTGCCAGCTCACCAGACGGACAGCGAGGGGGATCTAGCTATGGCTACACCTTC
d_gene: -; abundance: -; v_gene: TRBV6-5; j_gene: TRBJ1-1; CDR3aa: CASRRDEAFF; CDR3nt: TGTGCCAGCAGACGAGATGAAGCTTTCTTT
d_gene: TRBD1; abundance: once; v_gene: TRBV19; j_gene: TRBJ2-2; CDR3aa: CASSIRRDRGSPTGELFF; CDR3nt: TGTGCCAGTAGTATCCGACGGGACAGGGGGTCACCTACCGGGGAGCTGTTTTTT
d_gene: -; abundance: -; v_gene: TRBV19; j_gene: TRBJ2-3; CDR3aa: CASSMPGATDTQYF; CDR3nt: TGTGCCAGTAGTATGCCGGGAGCCACAGATACGCAGTATTTT
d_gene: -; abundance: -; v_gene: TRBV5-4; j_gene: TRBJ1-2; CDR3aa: CASSLGGTPYGYTF; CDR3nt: TGTGCCAGCAGCCTGGGGGGGACACCCTATGGCTACACCTTC
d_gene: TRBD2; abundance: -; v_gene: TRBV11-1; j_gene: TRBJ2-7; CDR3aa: CASSLQRGDSYEQYF; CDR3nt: TGTGCCAGCAGCTTACAGCGGGGGGACTCCTACGAGCAGTACTTC
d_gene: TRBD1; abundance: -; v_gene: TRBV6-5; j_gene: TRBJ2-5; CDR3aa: CASSRDRGETQYF; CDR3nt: TGTGCCAGCAGCCGGGACAGGGGAGAGACCCAGTACTTC
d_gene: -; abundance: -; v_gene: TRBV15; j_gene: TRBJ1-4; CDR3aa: CATSRDRRGWEKLFF; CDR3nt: TGTGCCACCAGCAGAGATCGGCGAGGGTGGGAAAAACTGTTTTTT
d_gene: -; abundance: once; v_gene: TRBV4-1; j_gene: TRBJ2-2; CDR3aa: CASSPTNQHSGELFF; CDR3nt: TGCGCCAGCAGCCCCACTAACCAACATAGCGGGGAGCTGTTTTTT
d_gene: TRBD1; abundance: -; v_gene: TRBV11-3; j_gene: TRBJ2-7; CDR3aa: CASSLAPGTAYEQYF; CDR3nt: TGTGCCAGCAGCTTAGCGCCCGGGACAGCCTACGAGCAGTACTTC
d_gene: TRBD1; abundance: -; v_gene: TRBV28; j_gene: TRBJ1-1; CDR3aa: CASSFSRTGGGEAFF; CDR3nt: TGTGCCAGCAGTTTTTCCCGGACAGGCGGAGGTGAAGCTTTCTTT
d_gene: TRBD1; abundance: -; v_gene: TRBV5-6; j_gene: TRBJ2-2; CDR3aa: CASSRQGDEAGELFF; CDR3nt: TGTGCCAGCAGCAGACAGGGTGATGAGGCCGGGGAGCTGTTTTTT
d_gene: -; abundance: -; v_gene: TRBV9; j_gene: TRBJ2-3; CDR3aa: CASSVEGRGSTDTQYF; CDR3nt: TGTGCCAGCAGCGTAGAAGGGAGGGGGAGCACAGATACGCAGTATTTT
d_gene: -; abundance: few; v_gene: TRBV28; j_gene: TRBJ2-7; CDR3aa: CASSFPQGSESYEQYF; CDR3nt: TGTGCCAGCAGTTTCCCACAGGGATCCGAATCCTACGAGCAGTACTTC
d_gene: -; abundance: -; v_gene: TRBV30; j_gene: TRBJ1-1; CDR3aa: CAWNRQGWSEAFF; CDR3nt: TGTGCCTGGAACCGCCAGGGTTGGTCTGAAGCTTTCTTT
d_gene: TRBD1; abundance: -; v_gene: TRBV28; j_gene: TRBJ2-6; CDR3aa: CASNPAGQVFSGANVLTF; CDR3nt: TGTGCCAGCAACCCCGCGGGACAGGTCTTCTCTGGGGCCAACGTCCTGACTTTC
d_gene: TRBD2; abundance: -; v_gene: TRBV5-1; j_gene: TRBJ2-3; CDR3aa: CASSLGIAASGISTDTQYF; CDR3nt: TGCGCCAGCAGCTTGGGGATTGCGGCTAGCGGGATTAGCACAGATACGCAGTATTTT
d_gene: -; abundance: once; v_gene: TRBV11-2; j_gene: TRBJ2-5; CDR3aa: CASSLLSGGETQYF; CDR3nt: TGTGCCAGCAGCCTTCTATCAGGAGGGGAGACCCAGTACTTC
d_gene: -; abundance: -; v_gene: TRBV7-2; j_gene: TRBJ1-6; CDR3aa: CASSYVENSPLHF; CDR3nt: TGTGCCAGCAGCTATGTGGAGAATTCACCCCTCCACTTT
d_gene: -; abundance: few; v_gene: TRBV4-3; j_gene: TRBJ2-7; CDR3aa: CASSQDATGPSYEQYF; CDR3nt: TGCGCCAGCAGCCAAGATGCCACAGGGCCCTCCTACGAGCAGTACTTC
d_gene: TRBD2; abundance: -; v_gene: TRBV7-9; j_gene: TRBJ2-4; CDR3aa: CASSMGRSGRENIQYF; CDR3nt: TGTGCCAGCAGCATGGGGAGGAGCGGGAGGGAAAACATTCAGTACTTC
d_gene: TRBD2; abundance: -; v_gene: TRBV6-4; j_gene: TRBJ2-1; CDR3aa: CASSESGSSYNEQFF; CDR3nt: TGTGCCAGCAGTGAGAGCGGGAGCTCCTACAATGAGCAGTTCTTC
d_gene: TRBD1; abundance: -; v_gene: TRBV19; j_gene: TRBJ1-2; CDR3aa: CASRTGVYGYTF; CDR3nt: TGTGCCAGTCGGACAGGGGTGTATGGCTACACCTTC
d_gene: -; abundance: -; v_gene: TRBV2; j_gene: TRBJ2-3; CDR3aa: CASSDWQTQYF; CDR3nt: TGTGCCAGCAGTGACTGGCAGACGCAGTATTTT
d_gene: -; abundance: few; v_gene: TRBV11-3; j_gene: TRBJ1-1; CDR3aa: CASSLDLTGNTEAFF; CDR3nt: TGTGCCAGCAGCTTAGATCTCACAGGGAACACTGAAGCTTTCTTT
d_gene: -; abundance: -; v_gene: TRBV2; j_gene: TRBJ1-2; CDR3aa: CASRTPGRGDLYGYTF; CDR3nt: TGTGCCAGCAGGACCCCAGGGAGGGGGGACTTATATGGCTACACCTTC
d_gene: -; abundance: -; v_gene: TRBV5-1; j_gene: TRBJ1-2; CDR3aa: CASSLEAGKAYGYTF; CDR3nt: TGCGCCAGCAGCTTGGAGGCAGGGAAAGCATATGGCTACACCTTC
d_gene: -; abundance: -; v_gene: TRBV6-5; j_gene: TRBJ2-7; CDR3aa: CATKDAGYEQYF; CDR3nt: TGTGCCACCAAAGACGCGGGCTACGAGCAGTACTTC
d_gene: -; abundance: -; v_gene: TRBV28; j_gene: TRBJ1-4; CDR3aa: CASILTGTNEKLFF; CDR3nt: TGTGCCAGCATCTTGACAGGAACTAATGAAAAACTGTTTTTT
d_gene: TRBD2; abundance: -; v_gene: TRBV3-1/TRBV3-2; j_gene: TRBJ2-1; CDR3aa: CASSRSLAASSYNEQFF; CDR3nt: TGTGCCAGCAGCCGATCACTAGCGGCGAGCTCCTACAATGAGCAGTTCTTC
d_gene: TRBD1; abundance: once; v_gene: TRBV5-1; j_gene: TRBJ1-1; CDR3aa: CASSLVGGSPMISAFF; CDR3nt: TGCGCCAGCAGCTTGGTAGGGGGCAGCCCAATGATTTCAGCTTTCTTT
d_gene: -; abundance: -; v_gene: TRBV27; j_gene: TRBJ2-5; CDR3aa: CASSLSITGPETQYF; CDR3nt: TGTGCCAGCAGTTTATCGATCACAGGGCCGGAGACCCAGTACTTC
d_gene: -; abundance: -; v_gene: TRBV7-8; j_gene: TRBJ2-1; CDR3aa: CASSLVHSSRSDEQFF; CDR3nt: TGTGCCAGCAGCTTAGTCCACTCCTCCCGGTCGGATGAGCAGTTCTTC
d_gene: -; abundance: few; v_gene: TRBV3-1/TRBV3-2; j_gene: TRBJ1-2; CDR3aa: CASSPGELPYGYTF; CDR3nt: TGTGCCAGCAGCCCGGGGGAGCTCCCCTATGGCTACACCTTC
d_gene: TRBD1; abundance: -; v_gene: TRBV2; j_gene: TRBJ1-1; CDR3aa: CASRDPGQGKWYTEAFF; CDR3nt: TGTGCCAGCAGGGATCCGGGACAGGGAAAGTGGTACACTGAAGCTTTCTTT
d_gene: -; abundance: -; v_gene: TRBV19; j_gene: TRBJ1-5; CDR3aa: CASSPGRVGNQPQHF; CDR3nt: TGTGCCAGTAGCCCAGGGAGGGTAGGGAATCAGCCCCAGCATTTT
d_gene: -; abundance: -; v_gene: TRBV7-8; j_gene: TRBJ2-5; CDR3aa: CASSYYTESPKETQYF; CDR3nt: TGTGCCAGCAGCTATTACACAGAGAGCCCAAAAGAGACCCAGTACTTC
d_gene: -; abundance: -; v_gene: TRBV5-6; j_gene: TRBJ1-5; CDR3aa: CASSPDSNQPQHF; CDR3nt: TGTGCCAGCAGCCCAGATAGCAATCAGCCCCAGCATTTT
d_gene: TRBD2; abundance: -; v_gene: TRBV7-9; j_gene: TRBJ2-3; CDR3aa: CASSRRTSTHPDTQYF; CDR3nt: TGTGCCAGCAGTCGACGGACTAGCACCCATCCAGATACGCAGTATTTT
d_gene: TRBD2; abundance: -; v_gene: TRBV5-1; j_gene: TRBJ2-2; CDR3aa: CASSLGTSGPNTGELFF; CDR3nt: TGCGCCAGCAGCTTGGGGACTAGCGGGCCGAACACCGGGGAGCTGTTTTTT
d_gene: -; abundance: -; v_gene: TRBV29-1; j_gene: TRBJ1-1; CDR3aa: CSVARQADTEAFF; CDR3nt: TGCAGCGTGGCTAGACAGGCTGACACTGAAGCTTTCTTT
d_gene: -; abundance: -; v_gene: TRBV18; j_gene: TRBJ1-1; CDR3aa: CASSRAGTEAFF; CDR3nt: TGTGCCAGCTCACGAGCTGGCACTGAAGCTTTCTTT